The 21 T cell receptor beta chains given below trace back to one sample, sequenced in a study of blood T cell repertoires in COVID-19. Here immunoSEQ multiplex PCR was the method, and the copy in TCRdb shows in-frame clones only, minus some. The profile shows 210,000 or so clones, 80% to 85% of them singletons. Sample: peripheral blood. The receptor set was obtained from a human donor in a cohort sampled during active COVID-19.

This chain connects TRBV3-1 (or the pseudogene TRBV3-2) to TRBJ1-2, with D uncertain. Trimming stripped 0 bases from V and 6 bases from J, with 11 bases between. The CDR3 runs 14 residues. Germline V gene sequence: CDR1 LGHDT, CDR2 YNNKEL (reference sequence). The CDR3 DNA reads as TGTGCCAGCAGCCAAGAAGGCGGTAGTAATGGCTACACCTTC. Translation gives CASSQEGGSNGYTF.

The chain employs TRBV6-1 and TRBJ2-7; 8 bases agree with TRBD1. This CDR3 is 15 amino acids long. Unmatched junction bases numbered 5, after V lost 1 base and J lost 3 bases. Germline CDR1 reads MNHNS; CDR2 reads SASEGT. Written as DNA, the CDR3 is TGTGCCAGCAGTGAAGAATACAGGGGGTACTACGAGCAGTACGTC. Residues: CASSEEYRGYYEQYV.

The genes are TRBV3-1 (or the pseudogene TRBV3-2) and TRBJ1-6; D is uncertain. The CDR3 sequence is 16 residues long. Germline V lookup: CDR1 LGHDT, CDR2 YNNKEL (reference sequence). Trimming stripped 1 base from V and 9 bases from J, with 16 bases between. Here the CDR3 reads CASSQGAGIAGSPLHF. Written as DNA, the CDR3 is TGTGCCAGCAGCCAAGGCGCGGGGATTGCGGGTTCACCCCTCCACTTT.

This clone has more than one count but fewer than ten. The genes are TRBV28 and TRBJ1-2; 10 bases align to TRBD1. Germline V gene lookup returns CDR1 MDHEN and CDR2 SYDVKM. This CDR3 comprises 14 residues. V shed 11 bases and J 8 bases; nucleotides not matched to a gene: 14. The CDR3 sequence is CAGRGPGQGTGYTF. CDR3 sequence (DNA): TGTGCCGGCCGCGGTCCGGGACAGGGGACAGGCTACACCTTC.

This chain links TRBV2 with TRBJ2-6, with TRBD1 matching 10 bases. Germline CDR1 is SNHLY and CDR2 is FYNNEI. V shed 9 bases and J 4 bases; nucleotides not matched to a gene: 12. CDR3 size: 17 residues. CDR3 protein: CARSAGTGAWGANVLTF. CDR3 coding DNA: TGTGCCAGGTCTGCCGGGACAGGGGCGTGGGGGGCCAACGTCCTGACTTTC.

V usage is TRBV7-2 and J usage is TRBJ2-7; D is possibly TRBD1 (5 bases). The CDR3 has 14 residues. Trimming stripped 3 bases from V and 3 bases from J, with 12 bases between. Germline CDR1 is SGHTA and CDR2 is FQGNSA. CDR3 in amino acids: CASSLTAQYYEQYF. For the CDR3, the DNA is TGTGCCAGCAGCTTGACAGCCCAATACTACGAGCAGTACTTC.

The chain links TRBV28 to TRBJ2-3, with TRBD1 as a possible D gene (5 bases). Germline assignment: CDR1 MDHEN and CDR2 SYDVKM. V gave up 5 bases and J gave up 4 bases, with 19 bases separating them. The CDR3 sequence is 16 residues long. DNA of the CDR3: TGTGCCAGCAGTCCCCTTGGACAACCTGGGGCAGATACGCAGTATTTT. As protein: CASSPLGQPGADTQYF.

The gene calls are TRBV14 and TRBJ1-2; D unclear. Germline loops: CDR1 SGHDN, CDR2 FVKESK. This CDR3 spans 14 amino acids. Trimming took off 4 bases at V and 8 bases at J, with 17 bases between the two ends. The CDR3 DNA sequence: TGTGCCAGCAGCCCCGAAAGGATTACGGGGGGCTACACCTTC. Translated, it gives CASSPERITGGYTF.

V is TRBV4-2 and J is TRBJ2-7, with a possible D match to TRBD1 (6 bases). Germline assignment: CDR1 LGHNA and CDR2 YNFKEQ. V was clipped by 0 bases and J by 2 bases, with 11 bases between them. The CDR3 is 15 amino acids. Here the CDR3 reads CASSQDPGTTYEQYF. Written as DNA, the CDR3 is TGTGCCAGCAGCCAAGACCCCGGGACAACCTACGAGCAGTACTTC.

Notes on this clone: One junction end does not reproduce the germline sequence, and a read error may be involved. The chain couples TRBV15 to TRBJ1-5; 7 nucleotides agree with TRBD1. Germline CDR1 LNHNV, CDR2 YYDKDF (reference sequence). This CDR3 spans 16 amino acids. As DNA, the CDR3 is TGTGCCACCAGCCGAGAGGGGGCCGCGCTAGGCAGCCCCCAGCATTTT. This gives the protein CATSREGAALGSPQHF.

This clone appeared a single time. The chain has TRBV12-3 or TRBV12-4 and TRBJ2-2; tentative D call: TRBD2 (5 bases). V shed 4 bases and J shed 9 bases, with 12 bases lying between them. This CDR3 region has 13 residues. CDR3 in DNA: TGTGCCAGCAGTTACGGGGATGGGAGGGAGCTGTTTTTT. This sequence encodes CASSYGDGRELFF.

The chain couples TRBV7-9 to TRBJ2-1; 8 bases are shared with TRBD2. CDR1 is SEHNR and CDR2 is FQNEAQ in the germline V gene (reference sequence). This CDR3 contains 15 residues. V was clipped by 5 bases and J by 6 bases; unmatched bases: 9. CDR3 coding DNA: TGTGCCAGCAGCCCCCGACTAGCGCCTTTCAATGAGCAGTTCTTC. Translation gives CASSPRLAPFNEQFF.

V gene TRBV9 combines with J gene TRBJ2-1; 7 nucleotides agree with TRBD2. V trimming: 0 bases; J trimming: 9 bases; junction bases outside the gene matches: 12. Germline lookup yields CDR1 SGDLS and CDR2 YYNGEE. The CDR3 extends over 16 amino acids. The CDR3 DNA reads as TGTGCCAGCAGCGTAGATCTTGGCGGGAGTGGGGGTGAGCAGTTCTTC. Residues: CASSVDLGGSGGEQFF.

This chain links TRBV3-1 (or the pseudogene TRBV3-2) with TRBJ2-1; D gene uncertain. This CDR3 spans 12 amino acids. Germline V gene data show CDR1 as LGHDT and CDR2 as YNNKEL (reference sequence). Trimming pared 2 bases from V and 9 bases from J, leaving 8 bases between. CDR3 bases: TGTGCCAGCAGCCAATTAGCTGCTGAGCAGTTCTTC. This translates into CASSQLAAEQFF.

This chain links TRBV5-1 with TRBJ1-1; 7 nucleotides align to TRBD1. The V gene end was trimmed by 2 bases and the J gene end by 4 bases; junction bases not matched to a gene: 11. The length of the CDR3 is 16 residues. The germline CDR1 and CDR2 sequences are SGHRS and YFSETQ. The CDR3 region has the DNA TGCGCCAGCAGCTTTGGCAGGGGGATTAGGGGCACTGAAGCTTTCTTT. Amino acids: CASSFGRGIRGTEAFF.

The chain recombines TRBV12-3 or TRBV12-4 with TRBJ2-3, with unresolved D. The CDR3 runs 12 residues. The germline V and J ends were trimmed by 2 bases and 10 bases, with 10 bases remaining between them. In DNA, the CDR3 is TGTGCCAGCAGTTTACTAATGGGCTCGCAGTATTTT. Protein product: CASSLLMGSQYF.

This clone was recorded once. The chain links TRBV3-1 (or the pseudogene TRBV3-2) to TRBJ2-6; D perhaps matches TRBD1 (6 bases). The V end lost 4 bases, the J end lost 1 base, and 14 bases lay between the germline ends. Germline CDR1 is LGHDT and CDR2 is YNNKEL (reference sequence). The CDR3 length is 17 residues. CDR3 region: CASSLHGQFSGANVLTF. The DNA of the CDR3 is TGTGCCAGCAGCCTACACGGACAGTTTTCTGGGGCCAACGTCCTGACTTTC.

This clone was seen a few times. V usage is TRBV7-3 and J usage is TRBJ2-5, with D unclear. The length of the CDR3 is 14 residues. Germline V gene lookup returns CDR1 SGHTA and CDR2 FQGTGA. Trimming shortened V by 5 bases and J by 2 bases, and 12 bases separated the two germline ends. CDR3 in amino acids: CASSPNPSQETQYF. The CDR3 bases are TGTGCCAGCAGCCCCAACCCCAGTCAAGAGACCCAGTACTTC.

The chain uses TRBV19 and TRBJ1-6; D perhaps matches TRBD1 (5 bases). V lost 5 bases to trimming and J lost 8 bases, with 13 bases between them. The CDR3 has 14 amino acids. Germline-derived CDR1 and CDR2 are LNHDA and SQIVND (reference sequence). DNA for the CDR3: TGTGCCAGTAGTTTCGGGGGATCAGATTCACCCCTCCACTTT. Translated, it gives CASSFGGSDSPLHF.

This chain joins TRBV7-9 and TRBJ2-3; possibly TRBD2 for D (7 bases). Germline CDR1 is SEHNR and CDR2 is FQNEAQ (reference sequence). Trimming took off 5 bases at V and 2 bases at J, with 17 bases between the two ends. The CDR3 contains 16 residues. CDR3 loop: CASSQGRGGPTDTQYF. CDR3 DNA: TGTGCCAGCAGCCAAGGGAGGGGGGGGCCCACAGATACGCAGTATTTT.

The chain links TRBV7-2 to TRBJ2-7, with D possibly matching TRBD2 (6 bases). This CDR3 is 14 amino acids long. V gave up 7 bases and J gave up 3 bases, with 16 bases separating them. Germline V CDR1 and CDR2: SGHTA, FQGNSA. Here the CDR3 DNA reads TGTGCCAGCACCCAAAGGACGGGAGTCTACGAGCAGTACTTC. Translation gives CASTQRTGVYEQYF.